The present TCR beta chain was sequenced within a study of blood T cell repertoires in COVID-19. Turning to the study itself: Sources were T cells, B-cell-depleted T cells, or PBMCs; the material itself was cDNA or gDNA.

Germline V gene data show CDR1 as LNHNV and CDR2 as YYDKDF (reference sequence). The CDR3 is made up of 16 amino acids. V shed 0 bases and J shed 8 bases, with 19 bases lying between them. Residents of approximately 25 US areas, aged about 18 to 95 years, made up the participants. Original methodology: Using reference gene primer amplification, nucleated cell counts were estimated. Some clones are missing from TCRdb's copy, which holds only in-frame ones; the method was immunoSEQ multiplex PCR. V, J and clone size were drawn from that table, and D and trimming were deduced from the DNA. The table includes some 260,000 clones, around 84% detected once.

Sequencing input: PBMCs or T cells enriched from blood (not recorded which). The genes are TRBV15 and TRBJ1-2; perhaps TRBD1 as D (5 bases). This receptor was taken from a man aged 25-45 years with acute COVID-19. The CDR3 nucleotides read TGTGCCACCAGCAGAGAGAGAAGGGGCCGGCTGGGCGGCTACACCTTC. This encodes CATSRERRGRLGGYTF.